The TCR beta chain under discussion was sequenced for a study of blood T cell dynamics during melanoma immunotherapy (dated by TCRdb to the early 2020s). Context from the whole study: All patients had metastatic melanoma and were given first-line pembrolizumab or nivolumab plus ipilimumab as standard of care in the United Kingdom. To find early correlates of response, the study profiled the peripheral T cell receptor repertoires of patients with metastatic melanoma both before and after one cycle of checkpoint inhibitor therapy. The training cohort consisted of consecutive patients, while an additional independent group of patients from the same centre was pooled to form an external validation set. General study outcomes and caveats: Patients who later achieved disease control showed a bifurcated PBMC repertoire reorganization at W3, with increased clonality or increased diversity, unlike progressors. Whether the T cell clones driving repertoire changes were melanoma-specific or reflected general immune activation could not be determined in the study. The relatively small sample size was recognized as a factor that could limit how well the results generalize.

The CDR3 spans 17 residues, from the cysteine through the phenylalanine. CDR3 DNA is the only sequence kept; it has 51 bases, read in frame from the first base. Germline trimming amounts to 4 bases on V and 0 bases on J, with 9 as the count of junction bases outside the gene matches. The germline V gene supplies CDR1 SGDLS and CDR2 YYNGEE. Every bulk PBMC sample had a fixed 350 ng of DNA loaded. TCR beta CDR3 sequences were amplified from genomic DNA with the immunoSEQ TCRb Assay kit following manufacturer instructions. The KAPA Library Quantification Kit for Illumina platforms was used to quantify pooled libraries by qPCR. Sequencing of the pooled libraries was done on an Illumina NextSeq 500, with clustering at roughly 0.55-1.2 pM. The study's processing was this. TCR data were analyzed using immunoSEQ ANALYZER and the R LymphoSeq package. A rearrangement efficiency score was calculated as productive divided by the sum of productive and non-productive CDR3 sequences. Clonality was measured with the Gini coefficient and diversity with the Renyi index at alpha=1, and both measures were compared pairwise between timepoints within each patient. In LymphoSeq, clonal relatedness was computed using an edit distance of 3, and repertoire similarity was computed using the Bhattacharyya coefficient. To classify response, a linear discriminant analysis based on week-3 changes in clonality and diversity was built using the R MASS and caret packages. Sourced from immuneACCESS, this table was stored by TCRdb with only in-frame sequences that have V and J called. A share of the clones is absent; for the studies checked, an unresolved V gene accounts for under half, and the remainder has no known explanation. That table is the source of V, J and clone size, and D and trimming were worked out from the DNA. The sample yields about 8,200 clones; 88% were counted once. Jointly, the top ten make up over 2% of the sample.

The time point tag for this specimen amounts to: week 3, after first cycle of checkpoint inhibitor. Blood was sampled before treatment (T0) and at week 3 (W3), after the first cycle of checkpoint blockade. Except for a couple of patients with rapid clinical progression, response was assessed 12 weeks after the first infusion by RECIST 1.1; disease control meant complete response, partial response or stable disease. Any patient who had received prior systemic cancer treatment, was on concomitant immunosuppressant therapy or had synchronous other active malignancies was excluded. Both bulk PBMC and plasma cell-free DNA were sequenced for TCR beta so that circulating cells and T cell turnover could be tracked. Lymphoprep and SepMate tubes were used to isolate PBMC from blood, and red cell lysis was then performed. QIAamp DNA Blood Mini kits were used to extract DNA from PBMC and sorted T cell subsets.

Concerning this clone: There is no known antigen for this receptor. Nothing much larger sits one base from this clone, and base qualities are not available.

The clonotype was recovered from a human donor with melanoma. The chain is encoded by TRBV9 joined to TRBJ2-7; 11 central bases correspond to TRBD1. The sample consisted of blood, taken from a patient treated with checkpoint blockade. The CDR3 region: CASSPFGQGALSYEQYF. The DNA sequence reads TGTGCCAGCAGCCCCTTCGGACAGGGGGCACTCTCCTACGAGCAGTACTTC.